The sequence of this TCR beta chain was determined in a study of cytomegalovirus exposure and HLA in healthy donors. The study's findings and limits: In an earlier analysis, productive rearrangement rates for most beta V segments clustered near 87% or 30%. Rare TCR sequences predominated, though certain public TCRs were found in many donors. A classifier reportedly called cytomegalovirus status with high sensitivity and specificity. Some TCR beta chains (roughly 150 of them) were listed as cytomegalovirus-associated.

The PCR contained 60 Vbeta and 13 Jbeta primers. The repertoire was sequenced with immunoSEQ multiplex PCR; TCRdb's copy has only in-frame clones and lacks some. This table holds around 140,000 clones, more than 70% found once. As concerns this clone: Its antigen is not known.

CDR1 and CDR2 from the germline V gene are MNHEY and SVGAGI. The CDR3 covers 13 residues. V lost 11 bases to trimming and J lost 6 bases; unmatched junction nucleotides: 11. Sequencing was carried out using PBMCs. The chain uses TRBV6-5 and TRBJ2-5; TRBD2 matches at 8 bases. The clonotype comes from a woman aged 55-75 years in good health and CMV-seronegative. DNA of the CDR3: TGTGCCTCAACTAGCGGCGAACGGAAGACCCAGTACTTC. As protein: CASTSGERKTQYF.